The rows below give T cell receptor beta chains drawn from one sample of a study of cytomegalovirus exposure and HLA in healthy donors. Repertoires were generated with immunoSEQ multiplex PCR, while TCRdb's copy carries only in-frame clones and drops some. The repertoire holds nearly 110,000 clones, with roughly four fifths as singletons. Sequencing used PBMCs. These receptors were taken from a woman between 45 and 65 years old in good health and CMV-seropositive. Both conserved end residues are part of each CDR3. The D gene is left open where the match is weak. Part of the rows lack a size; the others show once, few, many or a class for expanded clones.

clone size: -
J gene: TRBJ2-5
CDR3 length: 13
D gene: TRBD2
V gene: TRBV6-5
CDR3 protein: CASSYQSMGREYF
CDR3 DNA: TGTGCCAGCAGTTACCAAAGTATGGGGAGGGAGTACTTC

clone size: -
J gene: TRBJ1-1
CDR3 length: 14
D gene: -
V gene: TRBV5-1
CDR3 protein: CASSWVGQNTEAFF
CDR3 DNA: TGCGCCAGCAGCTGGGTGGGGCAGAACACTGAAGCTTTCTTT

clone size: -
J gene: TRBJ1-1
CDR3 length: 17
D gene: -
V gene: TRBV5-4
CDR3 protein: CASSLGGQRLMNTEAFF
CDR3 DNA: TGTGCCAGCAGCTTGGGAGGACAGCGCCTCATGAACACTGAAGCTTTCTTT

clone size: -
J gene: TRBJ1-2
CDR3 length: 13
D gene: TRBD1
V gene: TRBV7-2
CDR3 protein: CASSPTGGYGYTF
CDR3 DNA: TGTGCCAGCAGCCCAACAGGGGGCTATGGCTACACCTTC

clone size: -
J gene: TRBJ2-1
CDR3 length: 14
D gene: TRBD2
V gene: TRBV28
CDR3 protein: CASILRGAYNEQFF
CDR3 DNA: TGTGCCAGCATCCTCCGGGGGGCCTACAATGAGCAGTTCTTC

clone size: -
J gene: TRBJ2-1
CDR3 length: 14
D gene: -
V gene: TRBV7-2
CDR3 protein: CASSFSRQVNEQFF
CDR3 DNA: TGTGCCAGCAGCTTTAGCCGACAGGTAAATGAGCAGTTCTTC

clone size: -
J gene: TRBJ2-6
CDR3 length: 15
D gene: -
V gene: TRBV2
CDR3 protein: CASSRYSSGANVLTF
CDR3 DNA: TGTGCCAGCAGCCGATACAGCTCTGGGGCCAACGTCCTGACTTTC

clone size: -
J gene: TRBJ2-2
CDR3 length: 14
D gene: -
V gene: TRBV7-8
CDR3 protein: CASSLGGGRGELFF
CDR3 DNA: TGTGCCAGCAGCTTAGGCGGAGGACGAGGGGAGCTGTTTTTT

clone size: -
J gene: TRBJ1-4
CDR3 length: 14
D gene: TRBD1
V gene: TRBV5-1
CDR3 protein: CASSPTTGLEKLFF
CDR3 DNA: TGCGCCAGCAGCCCCACGACAGGGCTTGAAAAACTGTTTTTT

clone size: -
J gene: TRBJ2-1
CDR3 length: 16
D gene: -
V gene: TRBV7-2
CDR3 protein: CASSFLALSSYNEQFF
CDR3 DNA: TGTGCCAGCAGCTTTCTAGCGTTGAGCTCCTACAATGAGCAGTTCTTC

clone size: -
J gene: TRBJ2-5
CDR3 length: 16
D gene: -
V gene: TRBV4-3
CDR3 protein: CANSQVGAGGQETQYF
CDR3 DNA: TGCGCCAACAGCCAAGTGGGGGCAGGCGGGCAAGAGACCCAGTACTTC

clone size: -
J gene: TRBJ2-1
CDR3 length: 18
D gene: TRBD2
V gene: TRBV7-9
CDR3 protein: CASSGLGLAVGSYNEQFF
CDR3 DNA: TGTGCCAGCAGCGGCCTGGGACTAGCGGTGGGATCCTACAATGAGCAGTTCTTC

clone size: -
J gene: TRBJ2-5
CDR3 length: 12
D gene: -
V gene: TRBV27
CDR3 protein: CASIKSGETQYF
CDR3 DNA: TGTGCCAGCATTAAAAGCGGGGAGACCCAGTACTTC

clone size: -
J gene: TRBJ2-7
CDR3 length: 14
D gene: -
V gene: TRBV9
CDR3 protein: CASSVELTGYEQYF
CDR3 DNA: TGTGCCAGCAGCGTAGAGCTCACGGGCTACGAGCAGTACTTC

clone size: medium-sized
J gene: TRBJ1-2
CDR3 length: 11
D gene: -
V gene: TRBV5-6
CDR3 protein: CASSLHSGYTF
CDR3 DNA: TGTGCCAGCAGCTTGCACTCCGGCTACACCTTC

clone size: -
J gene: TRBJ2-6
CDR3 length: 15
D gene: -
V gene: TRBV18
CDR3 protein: CASSPKSSGANVLTF
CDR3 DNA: TGTGCCAGCTCACCTAAGAGCTCTGGGGCCAACGTCCTGACTTTC

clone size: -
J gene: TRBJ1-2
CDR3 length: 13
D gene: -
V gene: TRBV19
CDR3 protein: CASSIASGVGYTF
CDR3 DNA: TGTGCCAGTAGTATAGCCTCCGGGGTTGGCTACACCTTC

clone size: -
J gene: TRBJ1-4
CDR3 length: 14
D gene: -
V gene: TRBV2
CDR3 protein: CASTLGLTNEKLFF
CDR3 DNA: TGTGCCAGCACACTGGGACTGACTAATGAAAAACTGTTTTTT

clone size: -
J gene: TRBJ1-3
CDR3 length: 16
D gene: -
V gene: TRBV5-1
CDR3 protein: CASSLATGYSGNTIYF
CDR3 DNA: TGCGCCAGCAGCTTGGCTACAGGATACTCTGGAAACACCATATATTTT